This T cell receptor beta chain was obtained from a study of cytomegalovirus exposure and HLA in healthy donors. This CDR3 has 16 residues. Deletions cut 0 bases from V and 0 bases from J, with 12 bases between. Germline CDR1 reads GTSNPN; CDR2 reads SVGIG (reference sequence). PCR involved 60 Vbeta and 13 Jbeta primers. Data came from immunoSEQ multiplex PCR; TCRdb stores just in-frame clones and leaves some out. This sample has fewer than 130,000 clones; roughly three quarters occur once, and the top ten carry under 13%. The rearrangement uses TRBV30 and TRBJ2-4, with a possible D match to TRBD2 (6 bases). This sequence originates from a middle-aged man in good health and CMV-seropositive. Sequenced: PBMCs. In DNA, the CDR3 is TGTGCCTGGAGTGTGTGGCGGGACCTAGCCAAAAACATTCAGTACTTC. This encodes CAWSVWRDLAKNIQYF.